This TCR beta chain was recovered during a study of regulatory T cells in long-lasting Graves disease. General study points: Public clonotype sharing was higher in persistent than newly diagnosed patients. Investigators studied peripheral blood only, not thyroid tissue.

This clonotype was counted ten times or more. Its antigen remains unidentified. The ends were cut back, 1 base at V and 2 bases at J, with 5 bases in the middle. The germline gives CDR1 KGHSH, CDR2 LQKENI. The CDR3 extends over 14 amino acids. Researchers made TCR beta libraries by using iRepertoire HTBI primers and running Arm-PCR on CDR3 regions. TCRdb analysed the multiplex PCR reads with MiXCR anew, one entry per CDR3 protein. The data show 300,000 to 400,000 distinct CDR3 sequences, 15% to 20% seen once. Noted time point: persistent/refractory GD, antithyroid drugs over 5 years with positive TRAb. From RNA extracted from PBMCs, the TCR library was made.

V usage is TRBV18 and J usage is TRBJ2-2; no clear D. The TCR was taken from a female donor with Graves disease. Sequenced here: peripheral blood mononuclear cells (PBMCs), sampled when the disease was refractory, from a patient treated with antithyroid drugs. CDR3 in amino acids: CASSPRHNTGELFF. The CDR3 DNA sequence: TGTGCCAGCTCACCACGGCATAACACCGGGGAGCTGTTTTTT.